The present T cell receptor beta chain was sequenced within a study of graft-versus-host responses after intestinal transplantation. The overall study: After anti-thymocyte globulin induction, recipients took tacrolimus and steroids for around three years.

This clone was seen a single time. Antigen: not known. Notes on the study in general: Recipient marrow harbored GvH clones, some of which surfaced first in ileum or blood. Some patients had graft-donor T cell macrochimerism. In their allografts, the ratios of graft-versus-host to host-versus-graft T cell clones were high.

V lost 1 base to trimming and J lost 9 bases, with 28 bases between them. The CDR3 runs 19 residues. The germline CDR1 and CDR2 sequences are SGHTA and FQGNSA. The repertoire was sequenced with immunoSEQ multiplex PCR; TCRdb's copy has only in-frame clones and lacks some. The sample contains 70,000 to 95,000 clones, over 80% of which appear only once. The sample in question was unstimulated CD8+ T cells sorted from spleen or lymph node cells, obtained before transplant. The V gene is TRBV7-2, the J gene TRBJ1-5; TRBD1 might be the D (5 bases). The origin of this receptor is a human donor who was the organ donor for an intestinal transplant. Here the CDR3 DNA reads TGTGCCAGCAGCTTAGTTGTTTTATGCAGCAGGCCCCAGGGATGGCCCCAGCATTTT. Protein product: CASSLVVLCSRPQGWPQHF.